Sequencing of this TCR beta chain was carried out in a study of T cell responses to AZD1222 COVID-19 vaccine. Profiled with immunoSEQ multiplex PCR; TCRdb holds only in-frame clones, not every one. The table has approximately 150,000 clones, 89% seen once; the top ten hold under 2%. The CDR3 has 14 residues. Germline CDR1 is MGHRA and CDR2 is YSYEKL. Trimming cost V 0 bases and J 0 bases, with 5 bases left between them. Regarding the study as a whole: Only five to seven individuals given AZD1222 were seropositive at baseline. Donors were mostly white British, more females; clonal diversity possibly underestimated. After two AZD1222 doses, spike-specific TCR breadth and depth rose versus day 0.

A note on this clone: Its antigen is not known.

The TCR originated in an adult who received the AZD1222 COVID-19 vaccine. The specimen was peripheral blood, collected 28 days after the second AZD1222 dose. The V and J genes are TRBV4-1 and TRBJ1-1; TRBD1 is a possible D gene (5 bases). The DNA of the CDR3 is TGCGCCAGCAGCCAAGACAGGGTGAACACTGAAGCTTTCTTT. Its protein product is CASSQDRVNTEAFF.